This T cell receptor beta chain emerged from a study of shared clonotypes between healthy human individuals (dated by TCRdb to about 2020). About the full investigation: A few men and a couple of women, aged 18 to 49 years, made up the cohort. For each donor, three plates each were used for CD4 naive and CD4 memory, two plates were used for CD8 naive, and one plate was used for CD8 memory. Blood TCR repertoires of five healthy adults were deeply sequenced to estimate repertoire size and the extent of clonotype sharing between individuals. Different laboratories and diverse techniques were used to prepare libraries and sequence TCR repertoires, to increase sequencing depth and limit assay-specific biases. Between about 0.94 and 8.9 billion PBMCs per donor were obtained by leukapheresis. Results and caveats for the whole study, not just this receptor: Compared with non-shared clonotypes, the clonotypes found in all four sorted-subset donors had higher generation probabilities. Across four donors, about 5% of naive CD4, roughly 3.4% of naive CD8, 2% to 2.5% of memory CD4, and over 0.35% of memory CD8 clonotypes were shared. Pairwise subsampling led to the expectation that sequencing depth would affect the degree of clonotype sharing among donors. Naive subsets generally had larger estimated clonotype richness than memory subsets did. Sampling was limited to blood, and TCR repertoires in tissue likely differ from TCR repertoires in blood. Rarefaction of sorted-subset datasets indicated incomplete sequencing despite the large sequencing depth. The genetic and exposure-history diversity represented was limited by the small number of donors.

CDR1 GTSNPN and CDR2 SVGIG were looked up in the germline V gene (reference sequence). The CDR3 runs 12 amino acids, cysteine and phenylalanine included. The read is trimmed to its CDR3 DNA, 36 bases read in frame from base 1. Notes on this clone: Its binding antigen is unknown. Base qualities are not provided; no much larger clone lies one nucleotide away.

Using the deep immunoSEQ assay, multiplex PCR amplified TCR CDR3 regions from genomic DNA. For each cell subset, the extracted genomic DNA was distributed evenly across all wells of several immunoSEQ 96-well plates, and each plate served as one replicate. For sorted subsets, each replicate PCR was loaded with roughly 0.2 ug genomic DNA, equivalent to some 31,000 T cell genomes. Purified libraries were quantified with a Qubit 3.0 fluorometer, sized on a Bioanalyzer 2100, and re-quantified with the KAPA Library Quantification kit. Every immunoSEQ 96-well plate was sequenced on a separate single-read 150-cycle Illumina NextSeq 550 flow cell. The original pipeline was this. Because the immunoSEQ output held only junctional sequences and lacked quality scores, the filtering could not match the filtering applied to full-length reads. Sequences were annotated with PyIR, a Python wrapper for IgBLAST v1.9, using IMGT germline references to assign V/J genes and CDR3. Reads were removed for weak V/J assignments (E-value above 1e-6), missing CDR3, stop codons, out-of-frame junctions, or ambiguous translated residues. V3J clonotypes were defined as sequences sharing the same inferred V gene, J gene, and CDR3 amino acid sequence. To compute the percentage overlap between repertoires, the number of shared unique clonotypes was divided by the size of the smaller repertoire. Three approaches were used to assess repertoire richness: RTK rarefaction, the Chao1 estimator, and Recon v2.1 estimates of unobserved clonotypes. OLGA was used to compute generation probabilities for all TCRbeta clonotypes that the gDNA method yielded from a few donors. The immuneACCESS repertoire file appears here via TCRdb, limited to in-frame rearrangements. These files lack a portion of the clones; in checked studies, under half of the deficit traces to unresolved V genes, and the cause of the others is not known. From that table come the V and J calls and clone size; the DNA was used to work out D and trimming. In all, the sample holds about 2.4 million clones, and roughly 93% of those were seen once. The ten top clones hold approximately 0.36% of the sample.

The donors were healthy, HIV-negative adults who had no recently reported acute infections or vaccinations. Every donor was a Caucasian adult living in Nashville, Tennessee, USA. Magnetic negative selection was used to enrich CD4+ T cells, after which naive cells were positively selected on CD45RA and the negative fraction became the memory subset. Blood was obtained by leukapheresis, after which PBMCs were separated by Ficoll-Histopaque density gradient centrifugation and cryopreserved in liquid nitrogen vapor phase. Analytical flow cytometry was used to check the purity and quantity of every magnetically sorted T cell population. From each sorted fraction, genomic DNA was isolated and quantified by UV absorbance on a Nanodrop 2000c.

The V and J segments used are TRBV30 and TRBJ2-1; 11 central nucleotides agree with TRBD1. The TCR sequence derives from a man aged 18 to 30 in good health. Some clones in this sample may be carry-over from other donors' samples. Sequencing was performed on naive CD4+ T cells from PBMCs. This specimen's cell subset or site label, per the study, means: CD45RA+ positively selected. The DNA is TGTGCGGGGACAGGGGGCTACAATGAGCAGTTCTTC. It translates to CAGTGGYNEQFF.